The T cell receptor beta chain under discussion was sequenced for a study of cytomegalovirus exposure and HLA in healthy donors. Study conclusions and caveats: It was reported in a later analysis that an Asian-associated ancestry cluster showed fewer N-insertions than the roughly 710-donor mean. There were some public TCRs occurring in many donors, but most TCR sequences were rare.

V gave up 1 base and J gave up 6 bases; unmatched junction bases: 3. CDR1 and CDR2 (germline): SGHTA, FQGNSA. The CDR3 loop spans 15 amino acids. Comments on this clone: Its cognate antigen is unknown.

PCR amplification relied on 60 Vbeta primers (plus 13 Jbeta primers). Some clones are missing from TCRdb's copy, which holds only in-frame ones; the method was immunoSEQ multiplex PCR. The sample yields 150,000 to 200,000 clones, of which the top ten take up approximately 0.72%. Material: PBMCs. The chain recombines TRBV7-2 with TRBJ2-3; the match to TRBD2 covers 11 bases. The receptor was isolated from a woman under 30 in good health and CMV-seropositive. CDR3 protein: CASSLVSGGADTQYF. The CDR3, as DNA: TGTGCCAGCAGCTTAGTTAGCGGGGGGGCGGATACGCAGTATTTT. The full variable domain, in which reference TRBV7-2 and TRBJ2-3 provide the parts outside the CDR3, is GAGVSQSPSNKVTEKGKDVELRCDPISGHTALYWYRQSLGQGLEFLIYFQGNSAPDKSGLPSDRFSAERTGGSVSTLTIQRTQQEDSAVYLCASSLVSGGADTQYFGPGTRLTVL.